This TCR beta chain was identified in a study of breast tumors, draining lymph nodes, adjacent tissues. Samples came from axillary lymph nodes draining the breast cancer. About this clonotype itself: Antigen unknown. A junction boundary mismatches the germline segment, possibly from a read error.

The germline V gene has CDR1 SGDLS and CDR2 YYNGEE. The CDR3 has 16 residues. Overall study findings and caveats: Tumor TCR diversity was below lymph nodes but above nontumor tissue. Data fit most tumor T cells coming from lymph node, expanding in tumor. The lymph node origin of tumor T cells was framed as consistent with a hypothesis, not demonstrated. Luminal-like breast cancer showed significantly greater tumor-nontumor repertoire similarity than basal-like breast cancer did.

TCRdb itself ran the multiplex PCR reads through MiXCR, one entry per CDR3 protein. The table records fewer than 200,000 distinct CDR3 sequences, more than 25% of them present only once. The source is a female donor with breast cancer. Some clones in this sample may be carry-over from other donors' samples. Source material: axillary lymph node tissue. The chain links TRBV9 to TRBJ2-3; D possibly corresponds to TRBD2 (5 bases). The CDR3 sequence is CTSGVVKGPSTDTQYF. The DNA for the CDR3 is TGTACCAGCGGCGTAGTAAAAGGACCCAGCACAGATACGCAGTATTTT.